This T cell receptor (beta chain) is from a study of T cells in Graves' hyperthyroidism and ophthalmopathy. The CDR3 runs to 16 residues. Germline lookup yields CDR1 SEHNR and CDR2 FQNEAQ (reference sequence). The V gene end was trimmed by 4 bases and the J gene end by 7 bases; junction bases not matched to a gene: 12. Many counts were recorded for this clonotype. Uncontrolled infection, other autoimmune disease, pregnancy or lactation led to exclusion. Amplified regions were TCR beta CDR3 sequences from RNA transcripts. The HTBI primer set drove a first-round RT-PCR of the TCR CDR3. MiXCR was run by TCRdb on the multiplex PCR reads, yielding one entry per CDR3 protein. The data hold around 190,000 distinct CDR3 sequences, with about 18% observed a single time.

The chain couples TRBV7-9 to TRBJ1-2; TRBD1 aligns across 10 bases. The origin of this receptor is a woman in her forties or fifties with Graves' hyperthyroidism. The sample consisted of blood. The CDR3 DNA is TGTGCCAGCAGCTCAGTAGACAGGGGGCTCTTCTCTGGCTACACCTTC. It specifies CASSSVDRGLFSGYTF.